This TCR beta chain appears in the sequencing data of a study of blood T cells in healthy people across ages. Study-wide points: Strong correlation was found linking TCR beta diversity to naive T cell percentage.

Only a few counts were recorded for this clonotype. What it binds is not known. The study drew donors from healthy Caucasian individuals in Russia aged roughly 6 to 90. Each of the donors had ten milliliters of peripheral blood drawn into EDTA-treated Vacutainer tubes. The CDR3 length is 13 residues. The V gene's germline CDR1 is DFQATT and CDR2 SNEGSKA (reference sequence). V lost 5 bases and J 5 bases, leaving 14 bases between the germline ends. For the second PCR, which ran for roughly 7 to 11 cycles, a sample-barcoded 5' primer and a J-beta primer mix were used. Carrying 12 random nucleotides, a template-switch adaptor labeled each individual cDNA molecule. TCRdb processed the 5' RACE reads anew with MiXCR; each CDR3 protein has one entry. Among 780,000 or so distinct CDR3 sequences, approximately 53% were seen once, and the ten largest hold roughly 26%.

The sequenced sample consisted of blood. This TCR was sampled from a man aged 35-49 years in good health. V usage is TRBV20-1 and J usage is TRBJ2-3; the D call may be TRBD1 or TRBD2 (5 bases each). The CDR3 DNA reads TGCAGTGCTGACCGGGACGCAAGAGATACGCAGTATTTT. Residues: CSADRDARDTQYF.